This is a list of T cell receptor beta chains from one sample in a study of T cell changes during pregnancy in multiple sclerosis. The assay was immunoSEQ multiplex PCR, and TCRdb's table has in-frame clones only and misses some. The sample lists 55,000 or so clones, about nine tenths seen once, with 0.16% in the top ten. The sequencing used CD4+ T cells from peripheral blood mononuclear cells, collected after pregnancy. The source is a female donor in good health, enrolled as a control in a pregnancy study. CDR3s include the opening cysteine and the closing phenylalanine or tryptophan. The D gene is left open where the match is weak. Clone sizes are given selectively: once, few, many, or a class where the clone is expanded.

CDR3aa: CASSSTGSNSPLHF
CDR3nt: TGTGCCAGCAGCTCAACAGGGTCCAATTCACCCCTCCACTTT
v_gene: TRBV7-9
d_gene: .
j_gene: TRBJ1-6
abundance: .

CDR3aa: CASSEWGGSYNSPLHF
CDR3nt: TGTGCCAGCAGTGAATGGGGGGGCTCCTATAATTCACCCCTCCACTTT
v_gene: TRBV2
d_gene: .
j_gene: TRBJ1-6
abundance: .

CDR3aa: CASSVEGALSGELFF
CDR3nt: TGTGCCAGCAGCGTGGAGGGGGCCCTCTCCGGGGAGCTGTTTTTT
v_gene: TRBV9
d_gene: .
j_gene: TRBJ2-2
abundance: .

CDR3aa: CASSEEGRQGWSEAFF
CDR3nt: TGTGCCAGCAGTGAAGAGGGAAGGCAGGGATGGTCTGAAGCTTTCTTT
v_gene: TRBV2
d_gene: .
j_gene: TRBJ1-1
abundance: .

CDR3aa: CASSFPGEKLFF
CDR3nt: TGTGCCAGCAGCTTTCCAGGGGAGAAACTGTTTTTT
v_gene: TRBV7-2
d_gene: .
j_gene: TRBJ1-4
abundance: .

CDR3aa: CASSPFLTHTDTQYF
CDR3nt: TGTGCCAGCAGCCCATTCCTGACTCACACAGATACGCAGTATTTT
v_gene: TRBV7-2
d_gene: .
j_gene: TRBJ2-3
abundance: .

CDR3aa: CASSLAGGTTDTQYF
CDR3nt: TGTGCCAGCAGCTTAGCTGGCGGAACCACAGATACGCAGTATTTT
v_gene: TRBV7-2
d_gene: .
j_gene: TRBJ2-3
abundance: .

CDR3aa: CASSPPRGLNQPQHF
CDR3nt: TGTGCCAGTAGTCCCCCCCGGGGACTCAATCAGCCCCAGCATTTT
v_gene: TRBV19
d_gene: .
j_gene: TRBJ1-5
abundance: .

CDR3aa: CALTTKRLANTQYF
CDR3nt: TGTGCCCTGACCACCAAGAGGCTTGCGAATACGCAGTATTTT
v_gene: TRBV30
d_gene: .
j_gene: TRBJ2-3
abundance: .

CDR3aa: CASTDRVSYEQYF
CDR3nt: TGTGCCAGCACCGACAGGGTTTCCTACGAGCAGTACTTC
v_gene: TRBV27
d_gene: TRBD1
j_gene: TRBJ2-7
abundance: .

CDR3aa: CASSGGGWYGYTF
CDR3nt: TGTGCCAGCAGCGGCGGGGGGTGGTATGGCTACACCTTC
v_gene: TRBV7-2
d_gene: .
j_gene: TRBJ1-2
abundance: .

CDR3aa: CASSPPLTGGELYEQYF
CDR3nt: TGTGCCAGCAGCCCCCCACTAACAGGGGGCGAACTCTACGAGCAGTACTTC
v_gene: TRBV7-9
d_gene: TRBD1
j_gene: TRBJ2-7
abundance: .

CDR3aa: CASSRSGLNTGELFF
CDR3nt: TGTGCCAGCAGCAGGAGCGGCCTGAACACCGGGGAGCTGTTTTTT
v_gene: TRBV11-2
d_gene: .
j_gene: TRBJ2-2
abundance: .

CDR3aa: CASRQTGGGYTF
CDR3nt: TGTGCCAGCAGACAGACAGGGGGCGGCTACACCTTC
v_gene: TRBV6-4
d_gene: TRBD1
j_gene: TRBJ1-2
abundance: .

CDR3aa: CASSSGLQFSGNTIYF
CDR3nt: TGTGCCAGTAGTAGCGGGCTGCAGTTCTCTGGAAACACCATATATTTT
v_gene: TRBV19
d_gene: .
j_gene: TRBJ1-3
abundance: .

CDR3aa: CASSLDTRGDTQYF
CDR3nt: TGTGCCAGCAGCTTGGATACCAGGGGTGATACGCAGTATTTT
v_gene: TRBV5-4
d_gene: .
j_gene: TRBJ2-3
abundance: few

CDR3aa: CASSWTSGTQYF
CDR3nt: TGTGCCAGCAGTTGGACTAGCGGCACCCAGTACTTC
v_gene: TRBV6-5
d_gene: TRBD2
j_gene: TRBJ2-5
abundance: .

CDR3aa: CASSIRSLGDNSPLHF
CDR3nt: TGTGCCAGTAGTATTCGCTCACTCGGGGATAATTCACCCCTCCACTTT
v_gene: TRBV19
d_gene: .
j_gene: TRBJ1-6
abundance: .

CDR3aa: CASRPGTTGYEQYF
CDR3nt: TGCGCCAGCAGACCGGGGACAACGGGCTACGAGCAGTACTTC
v_gene: TRBV5-1
d_gene: .
j_gene: TRBJ2-7
abundance: .

CDR3aa: CASSGESYSNQPQHF
CDR3nt: TGTGCCAGTAGCGGTGAGTCCTATAGCAATCAGCCCCAGCATTTT
v_gene: TRBV5-8
d_gene: .
j_gene: TRBJ1-5
abundance: .

CDR3aa: CASSFLPGQGSQPQHF
CDR3nt: TGTGCCAGCAGTTTTCTACCGGGACAGGGTAGTCAGCCCCAGCATTTT
v_gene: TRBV27
d_gene: TRBD1
j_gene: TRBJ1-5
abundance: .

CDR3aa: CASSLRQGAGYTF
CDR3nt: TGTGCCAGCAGTTTAAGACAGGGAGCAGGCTACACCTTC
v_gene: TRBV27
d_gene: TRBD1
j_gene: TRBJ1-2
abundance: .

CDR3aa: CASSQEGSLYNSPLHF
CDR3nt: TGCGCCAGCAGCCAAGAGGGCAGCTTATATAATTCACCCCTCCACTTT
v_gene: TRBV4-1
d_gene: .
j_gene: TRBJ1-6
abundance: .

CDR3aa: CACRDRGITEAFF
CDR3nt: TGTGCCTGTAGGGACAGGGGGATCACTGAAGCTTTCTTT
v_gene: TRBV30
d_gene: TRBD1
j_gene: TRBJ1-1
abundance: .

CDR3aa: CASSGQDYEQYF
CDR3nt: TGCGCCAGCTCGGGACAGGACTACGAGCAGTACTTC
v_gene: TRBV5-1
d_gene: TRBD1
j_gene: TRBJ2-7
abundance: .

CDR3aa: CASSLTSGIGNIQYF
CDR3nt: TGTGCCAGCAGCTTGACCTCAGGGATCGGAAACATTCAGTACTTC
v_gene: TRBV5-6
d_gene: .
j_gene: TRBJ2-4
abundance: .

CDR3aa: CASRITGGWGNEQFF
CDR3nt: TGTGCCAGCAGAATAACAGGGGGCTGGGGCAATGAGCAGTTCTTC
v_gene: TRBV6-5
d_gene: TRBD1
j_gene: TRBJ2-1
abundance: .

CDR3aa: CASILEPGVSTGELFF
CDR3nt: TGTGCCAGCATCCTCGAACCGGGGGTTAGCACCGGGGAGCTGTTTTTT
v_gene: TRBV7-2
d_gene: .
j_gene: TRBJ2-2
abundance: .

CDR3aa: CASSRRQGALAFF
CDR3nt: TGTGCCAGCAGTAGGCGACAGGGGGCTTTGGCTTTCTTT
v_gene: TRBV6-5
d_gene: TRBD1
j_gene: TRBJ1-1
abundance: .

CDR3aa: CASSPGQTRNTEAFF
CDR3nt: TGTGCCAGCTCTCCGGGACAAACCCGGAACACTGAAGCTTTCTTT
v_gene: TRBV18
d_gene: .
j_gene: TRBJ1-1
abundance: .

CDR3aa: CATSRTENIQYF
CDR3nt: TGTGCCACCAGCAGGACAGAAAACATTCAGTACTTC
v_gene: TRBV15
d_gene: .
j_gene: TRBJ2-4
abundance: .

CDR3aa: CASSLVGRGFYGYTF
CDR3nt: TGTGCCAGCAGCTTAGTGGGCAGGGGCTTCTATGGCTACACCTTC
v_gene: TRBV11-2
d_gene: .
j_gene: TRBJ1-2
abundance: .

CDR3aa: CASTPLDSLRTGELFF
CDR3nt: TGTGCCAGTACCCCCTTGGACTCCCTTCGGACCGGGGAGCTGTTTTTT
v_gene: TRBV19
d_gene: .
j_gene: TRBJ2-2
abundance: .